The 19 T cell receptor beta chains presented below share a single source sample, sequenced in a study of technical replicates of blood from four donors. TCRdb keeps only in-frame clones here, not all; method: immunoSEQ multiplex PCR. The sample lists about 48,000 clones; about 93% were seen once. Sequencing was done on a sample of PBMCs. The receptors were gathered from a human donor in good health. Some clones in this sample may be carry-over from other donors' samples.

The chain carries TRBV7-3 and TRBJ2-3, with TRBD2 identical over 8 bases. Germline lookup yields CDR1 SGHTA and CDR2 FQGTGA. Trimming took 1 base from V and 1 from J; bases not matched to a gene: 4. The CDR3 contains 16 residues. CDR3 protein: CASSLISGGGTDTQYF. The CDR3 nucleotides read TGTGCCAGCAGCTTAATTTCGGGAGGGGGCACAGATACGCAGTATTTT.

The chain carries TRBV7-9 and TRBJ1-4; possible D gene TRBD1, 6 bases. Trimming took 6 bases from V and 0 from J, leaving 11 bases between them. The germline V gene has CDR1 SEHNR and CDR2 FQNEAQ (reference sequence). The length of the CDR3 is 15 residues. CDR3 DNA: TGTGCCAGCAGTACAGAGGGGGCAACTAATGAAAAACTGTTTTTT. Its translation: CASSTEGATNEKLFF.

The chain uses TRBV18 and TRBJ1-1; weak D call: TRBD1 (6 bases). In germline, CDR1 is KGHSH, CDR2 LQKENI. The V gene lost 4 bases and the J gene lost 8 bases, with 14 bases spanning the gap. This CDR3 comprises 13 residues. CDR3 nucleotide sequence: TGTGCCAGCTCACGATCACAGGGAGAAGAAGCTTTCTTT. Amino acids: CASSRSQGEEAFF.

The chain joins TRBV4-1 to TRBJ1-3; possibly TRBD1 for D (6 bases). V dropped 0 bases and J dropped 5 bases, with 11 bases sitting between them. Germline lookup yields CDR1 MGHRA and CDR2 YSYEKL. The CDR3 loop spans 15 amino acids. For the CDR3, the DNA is TGCGCCAGCAGCCAAGAAACGCAGGGGAGAAACACCATATATTTT. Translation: CASSQETQGRNTIYF.

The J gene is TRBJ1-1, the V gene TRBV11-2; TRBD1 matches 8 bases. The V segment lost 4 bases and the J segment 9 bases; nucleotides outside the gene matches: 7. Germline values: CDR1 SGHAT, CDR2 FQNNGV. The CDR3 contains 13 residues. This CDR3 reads CASSSGRQGQAFF. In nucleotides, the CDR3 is TGTGCCAGCAGCTCGGGACGACAGGGGCAAGCTTTCTTT.

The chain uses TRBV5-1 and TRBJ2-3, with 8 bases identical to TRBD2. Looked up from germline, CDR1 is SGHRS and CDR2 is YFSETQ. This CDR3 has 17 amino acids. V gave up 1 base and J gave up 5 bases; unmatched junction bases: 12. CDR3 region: CASSLQFVAGGLDTQYF. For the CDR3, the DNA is TGCGCCAGCAGCTTGCAGTTTGTGGCGGGGGGACTAGATACGCAGTATTTT.

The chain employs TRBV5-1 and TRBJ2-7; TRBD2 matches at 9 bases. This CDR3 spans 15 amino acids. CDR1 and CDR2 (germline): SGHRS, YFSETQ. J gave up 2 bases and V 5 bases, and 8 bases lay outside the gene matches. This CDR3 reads CASREGTSLTYEQYF. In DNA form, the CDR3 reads TGCGCCAGCAGGGAAGGGACTAGCCTTACCTACGAGCAGTACTTC.

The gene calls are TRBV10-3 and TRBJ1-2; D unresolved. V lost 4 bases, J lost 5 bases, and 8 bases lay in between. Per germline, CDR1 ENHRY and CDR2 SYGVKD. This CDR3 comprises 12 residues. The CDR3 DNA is TGTGCCATCAGTGGGGAGGGTTATGGCTACACCTTC. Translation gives CAISGEGYGYTF.

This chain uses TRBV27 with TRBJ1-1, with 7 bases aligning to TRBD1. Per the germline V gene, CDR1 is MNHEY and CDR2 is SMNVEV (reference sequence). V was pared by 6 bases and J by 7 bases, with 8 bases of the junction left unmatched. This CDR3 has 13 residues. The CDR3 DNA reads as TGTGCCAGCAGCCTCGGGACAGTTAGTGAAGCTTTCTTT. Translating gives CASSLGTVSEAFF.

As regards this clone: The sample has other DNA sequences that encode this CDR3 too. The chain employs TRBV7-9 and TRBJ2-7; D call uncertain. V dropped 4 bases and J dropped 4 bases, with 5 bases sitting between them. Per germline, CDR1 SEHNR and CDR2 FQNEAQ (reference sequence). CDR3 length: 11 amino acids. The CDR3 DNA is TGTGCCAGCAGCTCGGAGTACGAGCAGTACTTC. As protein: CASSSEYEQYF.

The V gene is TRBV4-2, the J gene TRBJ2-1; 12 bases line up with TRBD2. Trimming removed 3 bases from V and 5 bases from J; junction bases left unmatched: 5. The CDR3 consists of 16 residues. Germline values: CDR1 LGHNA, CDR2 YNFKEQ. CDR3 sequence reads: CASSQPLAGGNNEQFF. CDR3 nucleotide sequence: TGTGCCAGCAGCCAGCCCCTAGCGGGAGGGAACAATGAGCAGTTCTTC.

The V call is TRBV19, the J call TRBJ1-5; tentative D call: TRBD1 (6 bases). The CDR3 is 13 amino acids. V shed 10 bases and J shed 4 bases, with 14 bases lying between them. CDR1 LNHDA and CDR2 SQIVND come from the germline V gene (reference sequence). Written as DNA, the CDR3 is TGTGCCATTTCTATGGACAGTAATCAGCCCCAGCATTTT. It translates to CAISMDSNQPQHF.

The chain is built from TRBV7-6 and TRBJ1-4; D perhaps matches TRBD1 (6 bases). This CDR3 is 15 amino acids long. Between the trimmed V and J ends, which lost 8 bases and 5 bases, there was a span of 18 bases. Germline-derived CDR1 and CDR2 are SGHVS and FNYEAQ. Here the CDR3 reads CASDNGAGANEKLFF. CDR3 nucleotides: TGTGCCAGCGACAACGGGGCAGGGGCCAATGAAAAACTGTTTTTT.

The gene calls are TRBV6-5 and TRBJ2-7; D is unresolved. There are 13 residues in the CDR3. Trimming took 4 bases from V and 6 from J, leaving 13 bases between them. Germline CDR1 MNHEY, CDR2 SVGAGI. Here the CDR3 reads CASSFQTSTEQYF. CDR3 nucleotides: TGTGCCAGCAGTTTCCAGACTTCAACCGAGCAGTACTTC.

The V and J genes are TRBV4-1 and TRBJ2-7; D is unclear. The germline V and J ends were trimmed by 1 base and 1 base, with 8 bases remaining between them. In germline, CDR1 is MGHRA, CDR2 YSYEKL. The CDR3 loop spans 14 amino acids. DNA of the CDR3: TGCGCCAGCAGCCAAGGATACGGGTCCTACGAGCAGTACTTC. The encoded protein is CASSQGYGSYEQYF.

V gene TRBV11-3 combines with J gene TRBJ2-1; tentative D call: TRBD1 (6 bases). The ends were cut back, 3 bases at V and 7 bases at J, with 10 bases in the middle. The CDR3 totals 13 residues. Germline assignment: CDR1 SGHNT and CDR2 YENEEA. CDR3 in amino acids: CASSFSRGNEQFF. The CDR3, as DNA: TGTGCCAGCAGCTTTTCCAGGGGTAATGAGCAGTTCTTC. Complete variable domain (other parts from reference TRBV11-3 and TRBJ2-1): EAGVVQSPRYKIIEKKQPVAFWCNPISGHNTLYWYLQNLGQGPELLIRYENEEAVDDSQLPKDRFSAERLKGVDSTLKIQPAELGDSAVYLCASSFSRGNEQFFGPGTRLTVL.

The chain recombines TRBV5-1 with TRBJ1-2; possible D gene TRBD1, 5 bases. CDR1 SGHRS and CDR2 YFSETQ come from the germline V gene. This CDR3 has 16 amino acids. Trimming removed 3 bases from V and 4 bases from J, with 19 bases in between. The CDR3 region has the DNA TGCGCCAGCAGCTATGACCCACGAGACAGTGTCTATGGCTACACCTTC. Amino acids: CASSYDPRDSVYGYTF. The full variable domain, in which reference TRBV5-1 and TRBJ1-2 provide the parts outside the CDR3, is KAGVTQTPRYLIKTRGQQVTLSCSPISGHRSVSWYQQTPGQGLQFLFEYFSETQRNKGNFPGRFSGRQFSNSRSEMNVSTLELGDSALYLCASSYDPRDSVYGYTFGSGTRLTVV.

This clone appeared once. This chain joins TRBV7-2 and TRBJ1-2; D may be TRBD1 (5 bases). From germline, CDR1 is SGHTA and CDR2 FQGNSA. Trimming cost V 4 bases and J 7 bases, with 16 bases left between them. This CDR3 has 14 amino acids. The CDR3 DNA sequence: TGTGCCAGCAGCTCGTCCCCAGCGGGGGGTGGCTACACCTTC. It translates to CASSSSPAGGGYTF.

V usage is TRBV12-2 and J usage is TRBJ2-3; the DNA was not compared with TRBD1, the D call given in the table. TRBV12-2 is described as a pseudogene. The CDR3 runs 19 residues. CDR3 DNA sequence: TGTGCAAGTCGCTTTTGTTCACATCTAACAGGGTATATCACAGATACGCAGTATTTT. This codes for CASRFCSHLTGYITDTQYF.